This TCR beta chain is drawn from a study of T cells after yellow fever vaccination. Study observations and caveats: Booster samples showed a return of most primary-vaccination clones (roughly 96% CD4, 80% to 90% CD8).

TCRdb redid the calling of the 5' RACE reads with MiXCR, one entry per CDR3 protein. The sample carries almost 30,000 distinct CDR3 sequences, approximately 6% recorded once. The V gene's germline CDR1 is SGHAT and CDR2 FQNNGV. V lost 1 base and J 7 bases, leaving 13 bases between the germline ends. This CDR3 is 15 amino acids long. This clonotype was recorded at least ten times. The chain joins TRBV11-2 to TRBJ1-4; D not resolved. This sample comprised PBMCs, either bulk or a sorted T-cell subset (CD4+, CD8+, memory, or dextramer-sorted; not recorded which), obtained on the day of the yellow fever booster vaccination. The clonotype was recovered from a man between 25 and 39 years old who received the YFV17D yellow fever vaccine. The CDR3 DNA is TGTGCCAGCAGCTTAGGAGCGGGTCCGACTGAAAAACTGTTTTTT. It translates to CASSLGAGPTEKLFF. Full variable domain (rest looked up from reference TRBV11-2 and TRBJ1-4): EAGVAQSPRYKIIEKRQSVAFWCNPISGHATLYWYQQILGQGPKLLIQFQNNGVVDDSQLPKDRFSAERLKGVDSTLKIQPAKLEDSAVYLCASSLGAGPTEKLFFGSGTQLSVL.